This T cell receptor (beta chain) was sequenced during a study of T cell responses to AZD1222 COVID-19 vaccine. V gave up 1 base and J gave up 3 bases, with 13 bases separating them. The length of the CDR3 is 16 residues. Germline V gene data show CDR1 as MNHEY and CDR2 as SVGEGT. The assay was immunoSEQ multiplex PCR, and TCRdb's table has in-frame clones only and misses some. The table lists tens of thousands of clones, 80% to 90% of them singletons. The chain joins TRBV6-2 or TRBV6-3 to TRBJ1-5; D unclear. Sequenced here: peripheral blood, sampled on day 0 of AZD1222 vaccination. The TCR originated in an adult in good health. The CDR3 coding sequence is TGTGCCAGCAGTTACTGGGTCGCGGGCCACAATCAGCCCCAGCATTTT. It is translated as CASSYWVAGHNQPQHF.